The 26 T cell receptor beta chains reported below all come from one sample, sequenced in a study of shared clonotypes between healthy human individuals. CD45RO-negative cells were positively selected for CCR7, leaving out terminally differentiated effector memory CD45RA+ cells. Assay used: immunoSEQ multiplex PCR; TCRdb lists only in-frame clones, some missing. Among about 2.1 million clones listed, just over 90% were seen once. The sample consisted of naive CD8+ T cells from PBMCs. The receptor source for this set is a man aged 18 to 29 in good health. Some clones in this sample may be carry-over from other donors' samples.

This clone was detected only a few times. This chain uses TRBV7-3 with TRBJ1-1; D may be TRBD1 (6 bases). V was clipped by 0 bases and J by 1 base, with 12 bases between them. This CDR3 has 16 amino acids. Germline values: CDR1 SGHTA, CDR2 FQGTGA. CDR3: CASSLTPPGQNTEAFF. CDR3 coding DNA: TGTGCCAGCAGCTTAACCCCCCCGGGACAGAACACTGAAGCTTTCTTT.

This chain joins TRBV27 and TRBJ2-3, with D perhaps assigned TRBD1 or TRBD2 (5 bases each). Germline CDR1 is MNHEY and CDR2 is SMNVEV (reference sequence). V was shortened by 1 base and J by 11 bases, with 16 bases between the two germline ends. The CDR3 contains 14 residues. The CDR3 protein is CASSLWDQKERQYF. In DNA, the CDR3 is TGTGCCAGCAGTTTATGGGACCAGAAAGAGAGGCAGTATTTT.

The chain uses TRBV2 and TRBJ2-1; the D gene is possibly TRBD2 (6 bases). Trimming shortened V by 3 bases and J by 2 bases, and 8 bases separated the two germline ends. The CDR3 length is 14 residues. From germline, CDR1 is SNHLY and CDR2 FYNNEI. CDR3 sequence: CASSEVAAYNEQFF. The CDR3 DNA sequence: TGTGCCAGCAGTGAGGTAGCGGCCTACAATGAGCAGTTCTTC. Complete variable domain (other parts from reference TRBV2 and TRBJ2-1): EPEVTQTPSHQVTQMGQEVILRCVPISNHLYFYWYRQILGQKVEFLVSFYNNEISEKSEIFDDQFSVERPDGSNFTLKIRSTKLEDSAMYFCASSEVAAYNEQFFGPGTRLTVL.

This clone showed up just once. This CDR3 reads CASSVEGLPPDTQYF. The CDR3 DNA reads as TGTGCCAGCAGCGTAGAGGGCCTACCCCCAGATACGCAGTATTTT. J is TRBJ2-3 and V is TRBV9; D unclear. The V gene's germline CDR1 is SGDLS and CDR2 YYNGEE. The CDR3 is made up of 15 amino acids. V was pared by 0 bases and J by 4 bases, with 12 bases between.

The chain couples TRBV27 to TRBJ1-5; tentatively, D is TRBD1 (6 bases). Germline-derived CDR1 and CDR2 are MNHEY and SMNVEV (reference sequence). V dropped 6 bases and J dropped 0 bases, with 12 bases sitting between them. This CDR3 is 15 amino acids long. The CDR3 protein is CASRPTGLSNQPQHF. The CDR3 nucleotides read TGTGCCAGCAGGCCTACAGGGCTTAGCAATCAGCCCCAGCATTTT.

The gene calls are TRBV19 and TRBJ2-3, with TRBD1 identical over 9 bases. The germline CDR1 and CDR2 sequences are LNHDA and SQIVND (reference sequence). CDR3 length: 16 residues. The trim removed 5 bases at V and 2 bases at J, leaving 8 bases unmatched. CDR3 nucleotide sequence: TGTGCCAGTAGTTCCGCCGGGACAGGGTACACAGATACGCAGTATTTT. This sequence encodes CASSSAGTGYTDTQYF.

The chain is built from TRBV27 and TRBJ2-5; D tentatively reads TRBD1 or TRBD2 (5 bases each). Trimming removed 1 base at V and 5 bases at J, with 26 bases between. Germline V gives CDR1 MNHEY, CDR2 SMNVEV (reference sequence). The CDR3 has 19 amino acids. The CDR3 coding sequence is TGTGCCAGCAGTTTATACGGGTCCCTCGGGACCCCGGGGTGGGAGACCCAGTACTTC. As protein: CASSLYGSLGTPGWETQYF.

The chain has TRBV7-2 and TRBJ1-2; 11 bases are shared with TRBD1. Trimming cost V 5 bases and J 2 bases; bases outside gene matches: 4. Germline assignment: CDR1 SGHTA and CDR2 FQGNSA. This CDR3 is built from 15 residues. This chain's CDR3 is CASSQWTGGNYGYTF. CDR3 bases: TGTGCCAGCAGCCAATGGACAGGGGGCAACTATGGCTACACCTTC.

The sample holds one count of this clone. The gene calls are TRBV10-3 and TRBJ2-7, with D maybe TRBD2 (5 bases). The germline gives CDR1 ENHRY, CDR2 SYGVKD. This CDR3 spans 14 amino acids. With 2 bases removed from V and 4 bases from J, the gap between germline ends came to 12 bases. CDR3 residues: CAISEEGIEYEQYF. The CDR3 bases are TGTGCCATCAGTGAGGAGGGCATCGAATACGAGCAGTACTTC.

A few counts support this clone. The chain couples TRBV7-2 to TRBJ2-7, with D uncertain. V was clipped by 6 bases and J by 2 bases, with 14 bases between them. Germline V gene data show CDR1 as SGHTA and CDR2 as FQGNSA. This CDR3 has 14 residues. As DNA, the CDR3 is TGTGCCAGCAGAGATCCGGGTTACGCCTACGAGCAGTACTTC. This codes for CASRDPGYAYEQYF.

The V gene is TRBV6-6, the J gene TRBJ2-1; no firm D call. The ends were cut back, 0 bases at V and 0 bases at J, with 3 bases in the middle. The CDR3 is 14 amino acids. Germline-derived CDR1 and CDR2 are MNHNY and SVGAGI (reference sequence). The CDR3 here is CASSYSASYNEQFF. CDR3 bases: TGTGCCAGCAGTTACTCGGCCTCCTACAATGAGCAGTTCTTC.

The CDR3 reads CASSSTAYEQYF. The CDR3 region has the DNA TGTGCCAGCAGCTCCACAGCCTACGAGCAGTACTTC. The chain links TRBV5-6 to TRBJ2-7; no firm D call. The germline V and J ends were trimmed by 3 bases and 2 bases, with 6 bases remaining between them. The CDR3 spans 12 residues. Per the germline V gene, CDR1 is SGHDT and CDR2 is YYEEEE.

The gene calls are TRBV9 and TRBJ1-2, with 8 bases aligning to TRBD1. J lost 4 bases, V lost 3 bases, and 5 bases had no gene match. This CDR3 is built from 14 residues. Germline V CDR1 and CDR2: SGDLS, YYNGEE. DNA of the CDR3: TGTGCCAGCAGCGCCTACGACAGGGGCTATGGCTACACCTTC. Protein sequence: CASSAYDRGYGYTF.

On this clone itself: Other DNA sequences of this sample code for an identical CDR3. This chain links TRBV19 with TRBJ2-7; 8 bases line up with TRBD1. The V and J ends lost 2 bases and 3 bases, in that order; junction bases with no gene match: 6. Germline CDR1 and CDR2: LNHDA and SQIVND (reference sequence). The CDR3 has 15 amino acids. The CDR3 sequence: CASSILGQDNYEQYF. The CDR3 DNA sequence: TGTGCCAGTAGTATATTGGGACAGGACAACTACGAGCAGTACTTC. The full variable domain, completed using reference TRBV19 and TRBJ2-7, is DGGITQSPKYLFRKEGQNVTLSCEQNLNHDAMYWYRQDPGQGLRLIYYSQIVNDFQKGDIAEGYSVSREKKESFPLTVTSAQKNPTAFYLCASSILGQDNYEQYFGPGTRLTVT.

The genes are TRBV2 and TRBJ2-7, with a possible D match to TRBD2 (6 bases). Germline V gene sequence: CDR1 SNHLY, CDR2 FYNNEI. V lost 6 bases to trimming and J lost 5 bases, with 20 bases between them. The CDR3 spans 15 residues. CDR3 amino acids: CASSGLEDGGNEQYF. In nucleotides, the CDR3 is TGTGCCAGCAGCGGCCTCGAGGATGGCGGGAACGAGCAGTACTTC.

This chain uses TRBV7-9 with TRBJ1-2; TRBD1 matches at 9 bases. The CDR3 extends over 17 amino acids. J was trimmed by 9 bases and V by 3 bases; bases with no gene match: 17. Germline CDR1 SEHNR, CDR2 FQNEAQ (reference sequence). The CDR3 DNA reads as TGTGCCAGCAGCTTCCCCCCCCGGGACAGGGTTAATAAGAGCTACACCTTC. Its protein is CASSFPPRDRVNKSYTF.

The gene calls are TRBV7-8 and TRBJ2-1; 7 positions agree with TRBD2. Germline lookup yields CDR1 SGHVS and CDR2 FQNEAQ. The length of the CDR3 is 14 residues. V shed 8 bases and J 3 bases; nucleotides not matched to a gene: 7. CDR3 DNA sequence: TGTGCCAGCTGCCGCTGGGGGGGCTACAATGAGCAGTTCTTC. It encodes CASCRWGGYNEQFF.

Written as DNA, the CDR3 is TGTGCCAGCAGCGATCCGGGACAGGGGACCACCGGGGAGCTGTTTTTT. Its protein product is CASSDPGQGTTGELFF. This chain links TRBV7-9 with TRBJ2-2; TRBD1 agrees at 10 bases. The V segment lost 5 bases and the J segment 4 bases; nucleotides outside the gene matches: 7. The CDR3 totals 16 residues. The germline gives CDR1 SEHNR, CDR2 FQNEAQ (reference sequence).

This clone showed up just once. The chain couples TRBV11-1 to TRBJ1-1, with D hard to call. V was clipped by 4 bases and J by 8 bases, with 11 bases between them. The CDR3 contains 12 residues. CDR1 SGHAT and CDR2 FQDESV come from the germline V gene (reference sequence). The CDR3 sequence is CASSWPAREAFF. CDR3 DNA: TGTGCCAGCAGCTGGCCAGCGAGAGAAGCTTTCTTT.

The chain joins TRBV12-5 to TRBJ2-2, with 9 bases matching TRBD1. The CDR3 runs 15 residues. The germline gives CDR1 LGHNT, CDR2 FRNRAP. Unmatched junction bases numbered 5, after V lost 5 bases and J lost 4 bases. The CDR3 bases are TGTGCTAGTGGTGATGACAGGGGGAGCACCGGGGAGCTGTTTTTT. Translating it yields CASGDDRGSTGELFF.

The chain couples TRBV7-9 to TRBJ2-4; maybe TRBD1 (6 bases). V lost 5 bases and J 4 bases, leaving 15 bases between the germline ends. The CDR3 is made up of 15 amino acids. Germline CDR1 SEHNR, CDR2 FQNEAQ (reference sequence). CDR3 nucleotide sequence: TGTGCCAGCAGCAGCCCTCTGGACAGTAAAAACATTCAGTACTTC. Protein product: CASSSPLDSKNIQYF. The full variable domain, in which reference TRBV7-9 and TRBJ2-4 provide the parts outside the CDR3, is DTGVSQNPRHKITKRGQNVTFRCDPISEHNRLYWYRQTLGQGPEFLTYFQNEAQLEKSRLLSDRFSAERPKGSFSTLEIQRTEQGDSAMYLCASSSPLDSKNIQYFGAGTRLSVL.

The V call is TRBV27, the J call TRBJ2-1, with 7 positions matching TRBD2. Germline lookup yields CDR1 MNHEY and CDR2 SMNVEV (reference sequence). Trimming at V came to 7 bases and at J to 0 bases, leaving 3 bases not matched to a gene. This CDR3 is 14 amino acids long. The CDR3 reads CASTAGASYNEQFF. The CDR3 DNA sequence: TGTGCCAGCACGGCGGGAGCCTCCTACAATGAGCAGTTCTTC.

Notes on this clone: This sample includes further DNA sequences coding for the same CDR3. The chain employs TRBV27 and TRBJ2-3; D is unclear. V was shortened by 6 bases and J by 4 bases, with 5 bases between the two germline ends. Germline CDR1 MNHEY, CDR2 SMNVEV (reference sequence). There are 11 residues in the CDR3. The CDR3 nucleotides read TGTGCCAGCAGGGCGGCAGATACGCAGTATTTT. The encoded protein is CASRAADTQYF.

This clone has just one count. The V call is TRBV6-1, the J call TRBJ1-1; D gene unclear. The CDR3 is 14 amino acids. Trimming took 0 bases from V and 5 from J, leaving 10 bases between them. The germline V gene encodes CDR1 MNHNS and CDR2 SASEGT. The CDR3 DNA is TGTGCCAGCAGTGAAGCCCTAACAGTTACTGAAGCTTTCTTT. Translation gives CASSEALTVTEAFF.

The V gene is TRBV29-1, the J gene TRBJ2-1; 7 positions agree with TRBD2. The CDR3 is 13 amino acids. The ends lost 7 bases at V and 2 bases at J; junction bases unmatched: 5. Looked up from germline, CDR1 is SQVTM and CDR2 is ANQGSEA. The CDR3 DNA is TGCAGCGCTACGACTAGCACCTACAATGAGCAGTTCTTC. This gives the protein CSATTSTYNEQFF.

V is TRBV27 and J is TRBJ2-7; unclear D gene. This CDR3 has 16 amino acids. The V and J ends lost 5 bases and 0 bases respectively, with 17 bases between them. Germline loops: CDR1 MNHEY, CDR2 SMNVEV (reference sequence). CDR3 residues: CASSPFGRTFSYEQYF. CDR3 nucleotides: TGTGCCAGCAGTCCGTTTGGGCGCACCTTCTCCTACGAGCAGTACTTC.